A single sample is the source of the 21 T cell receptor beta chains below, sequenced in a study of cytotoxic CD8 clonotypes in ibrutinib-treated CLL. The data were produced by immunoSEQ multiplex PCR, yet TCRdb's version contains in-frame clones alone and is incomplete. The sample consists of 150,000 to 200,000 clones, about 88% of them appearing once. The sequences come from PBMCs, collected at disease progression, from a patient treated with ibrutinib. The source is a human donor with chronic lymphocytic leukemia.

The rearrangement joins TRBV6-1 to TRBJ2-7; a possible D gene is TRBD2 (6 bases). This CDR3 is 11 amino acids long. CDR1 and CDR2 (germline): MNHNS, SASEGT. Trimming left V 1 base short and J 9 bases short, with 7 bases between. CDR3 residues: CASSEGEVQYF. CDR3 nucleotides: TGTGCCAGCAGTGAAGGGGAGGTGCAGTACTTC.

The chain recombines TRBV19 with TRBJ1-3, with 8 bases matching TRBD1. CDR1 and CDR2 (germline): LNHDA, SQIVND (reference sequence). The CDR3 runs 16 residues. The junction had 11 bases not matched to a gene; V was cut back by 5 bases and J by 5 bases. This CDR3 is CASSSPGQERRNTIYF. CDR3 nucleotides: TGTGCCAGTAGTTCCCCGGGACAGGAAAGGAGAAACACCATATATTTT. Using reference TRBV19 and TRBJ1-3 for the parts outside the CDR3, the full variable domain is DGGITQSPKYLFRKEGQNVTLSCEQNLNHDAMYWYRQDPGQGLRLIYYSQIVNDFQKGDIAEGYSVSREKKESFPLTVTSAQKNPTAFYLCASSSPGQERRNTIYFGEGSWLTVV.

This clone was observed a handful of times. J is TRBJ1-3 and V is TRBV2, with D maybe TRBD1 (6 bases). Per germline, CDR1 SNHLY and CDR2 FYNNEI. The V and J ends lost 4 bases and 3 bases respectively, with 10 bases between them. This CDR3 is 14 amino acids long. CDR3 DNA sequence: TGTGCCAGCAGTGCCACAGGGAATGGAAACACCATATATTTT. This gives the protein CASSATGNGNTIYF.

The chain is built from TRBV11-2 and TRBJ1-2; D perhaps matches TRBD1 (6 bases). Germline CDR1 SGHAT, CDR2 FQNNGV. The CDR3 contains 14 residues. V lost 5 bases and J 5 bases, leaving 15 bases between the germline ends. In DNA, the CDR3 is TGTGCCAGCAGCCTAAGACAGGATCGGTATGGCTACACCTTC. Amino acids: CASSLRQDRYGYTF. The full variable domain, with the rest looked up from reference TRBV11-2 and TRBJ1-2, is EAGVAQSPRYKIIEKRQSVAFWCNPISGHATLYWYQQILGQGPKLLIQFQNNGVVDDSQLPKDRFSAERLKGVDSTLKIQPAKLEDSAVYLCASSLRQDRYGYTFGSGTRLTVV.

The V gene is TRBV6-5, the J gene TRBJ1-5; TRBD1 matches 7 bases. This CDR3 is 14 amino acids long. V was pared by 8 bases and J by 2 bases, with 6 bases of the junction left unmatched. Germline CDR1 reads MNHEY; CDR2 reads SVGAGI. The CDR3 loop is CASGTGEGNQPQHF. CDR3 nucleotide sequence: TGTGCCAGCGGAACAGGGGAAGGCAATCAGCCCCAGCATTTT.

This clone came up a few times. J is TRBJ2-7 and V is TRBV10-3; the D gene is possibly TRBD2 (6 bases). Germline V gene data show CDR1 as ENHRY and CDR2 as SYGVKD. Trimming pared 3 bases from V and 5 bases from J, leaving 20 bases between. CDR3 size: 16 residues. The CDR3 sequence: CAISDVAGLVRDEQYF. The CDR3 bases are TGTGCCATCAGTGACGTGGCGGGATTGGTCCGGGACGAGCAGTACTTC.

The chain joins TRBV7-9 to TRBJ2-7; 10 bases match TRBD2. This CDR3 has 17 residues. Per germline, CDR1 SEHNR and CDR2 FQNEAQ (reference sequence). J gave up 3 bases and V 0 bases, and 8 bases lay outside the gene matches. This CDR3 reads CASSLARASGSIYEQYF. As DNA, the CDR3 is TGTGCCAGCAGCTTAGCGCGGGCTAGCGGGAGTATCTACGAGCAGTACTTC.

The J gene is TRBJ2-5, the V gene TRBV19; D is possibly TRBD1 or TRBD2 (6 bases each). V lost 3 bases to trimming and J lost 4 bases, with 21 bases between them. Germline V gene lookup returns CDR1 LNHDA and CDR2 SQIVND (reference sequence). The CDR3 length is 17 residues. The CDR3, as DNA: TGTGCCAGTAGTATCTCGCCGTGGGGGCAGGAGGGAGAGACCCAGTACTTC. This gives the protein CASSISPWGQEGETQYF.

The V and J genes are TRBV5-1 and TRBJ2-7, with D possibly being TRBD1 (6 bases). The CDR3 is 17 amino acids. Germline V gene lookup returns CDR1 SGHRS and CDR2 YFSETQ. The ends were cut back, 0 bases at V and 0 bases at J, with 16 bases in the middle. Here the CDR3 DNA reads TGCGCCAGCAGCTTGGGCATGGGCCCGGACAGCTCCTACGAGCAGTACTTC. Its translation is CASSLGMGPDSSYEQYF.

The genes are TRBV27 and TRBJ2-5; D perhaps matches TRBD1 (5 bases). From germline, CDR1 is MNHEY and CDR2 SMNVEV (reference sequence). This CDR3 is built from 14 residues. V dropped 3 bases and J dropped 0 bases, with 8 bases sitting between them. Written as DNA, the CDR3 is TGTGCCAGCAGTTTCCAGGGAAACCAAGAGACCCAGTACTTC. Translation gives CASSFQGNQETQYF.

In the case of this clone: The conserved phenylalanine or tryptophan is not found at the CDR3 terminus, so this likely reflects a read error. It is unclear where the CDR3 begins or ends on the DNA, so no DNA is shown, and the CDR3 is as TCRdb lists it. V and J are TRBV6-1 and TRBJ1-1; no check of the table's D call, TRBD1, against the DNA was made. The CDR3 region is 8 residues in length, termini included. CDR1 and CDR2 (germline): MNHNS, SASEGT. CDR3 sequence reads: CASSSSTR.

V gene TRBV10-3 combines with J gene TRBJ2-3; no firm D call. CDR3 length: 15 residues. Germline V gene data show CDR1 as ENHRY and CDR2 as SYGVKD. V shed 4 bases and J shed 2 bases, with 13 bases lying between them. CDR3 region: CAISGAPALTDTQYF. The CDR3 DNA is TGTGCCATCAGTGGGGCCCCTGCCCTCACAGATACGCAGTATTTT.

CDR3 sequence reads: CASSFSGRTYNEQFF. CDR3 nucleotides: TGTGCCAGCAGTTTTAGCGGGAGGACCTACAATGAGCAGTTCTTC. J is TRBJ2-1 and V is TRBV28; 10 bases agree with TRBD2. This CDR3 has 15 residues. Germline V lookup: CDR1 MDHEN, CDR2 SYDVKM. V lost 3 bases to trimming and J lost 2 bases; unmatched junction nucleotides: 1.

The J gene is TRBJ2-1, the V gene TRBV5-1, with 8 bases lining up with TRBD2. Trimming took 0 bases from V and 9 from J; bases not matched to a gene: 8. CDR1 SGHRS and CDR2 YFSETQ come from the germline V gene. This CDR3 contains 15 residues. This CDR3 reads CASSLVPREDAEQFF. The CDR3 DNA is TGCGCCAGCAGCTTGGTTCCGCGGGAGGACGCTGAGCAGTTCTTC.

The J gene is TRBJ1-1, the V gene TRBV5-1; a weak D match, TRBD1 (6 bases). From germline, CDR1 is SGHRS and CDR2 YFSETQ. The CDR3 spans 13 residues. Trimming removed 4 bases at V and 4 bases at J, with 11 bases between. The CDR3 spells CASSTVGGTEAFF. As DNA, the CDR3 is TGCGCCAGCAGCACGGTAGGGGGCACTGAAGCTTTCTTT.

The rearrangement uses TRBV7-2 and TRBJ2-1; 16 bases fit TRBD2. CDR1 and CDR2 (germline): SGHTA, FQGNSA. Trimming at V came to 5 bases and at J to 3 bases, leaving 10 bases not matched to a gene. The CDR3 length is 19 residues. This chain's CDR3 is CASSGGTSGRALVYNEQFF. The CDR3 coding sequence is TGTGCCAGCAGCGGAGGGACTAGCGGGAGGGCCTTGGTCTACAATGAGCAGTTCTTC.

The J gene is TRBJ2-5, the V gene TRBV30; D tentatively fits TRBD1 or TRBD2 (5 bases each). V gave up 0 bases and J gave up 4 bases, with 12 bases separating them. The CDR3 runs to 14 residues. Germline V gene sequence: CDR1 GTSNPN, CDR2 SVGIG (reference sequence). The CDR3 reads CAWSVHGGRETQYF. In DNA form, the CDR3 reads TGTGCCTGGAGTGTACATGGGGGTCGAGAGACCCAGTACTTC. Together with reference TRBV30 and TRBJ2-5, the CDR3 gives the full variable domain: SQTIHQWPATLVQPVGSPLSLECTVEGTSNPNLYWYRQAAGRGLQLLFYSVGIGQISSEVPQNLSASRPQDRQFILSSKKLLLSDSGFYLCAWSVHGGRETQYFGPGTRLLVL.

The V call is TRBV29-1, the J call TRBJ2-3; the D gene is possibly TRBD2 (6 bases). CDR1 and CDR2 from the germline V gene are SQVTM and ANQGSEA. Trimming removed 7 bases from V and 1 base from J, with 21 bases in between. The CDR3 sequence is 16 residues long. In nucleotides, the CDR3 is TGCAGCGCTTGCGGAGGGCGGAGGAGGGGCACAGATACGCAGTATTTT. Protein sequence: CSACGGRRRGTDTQYF.

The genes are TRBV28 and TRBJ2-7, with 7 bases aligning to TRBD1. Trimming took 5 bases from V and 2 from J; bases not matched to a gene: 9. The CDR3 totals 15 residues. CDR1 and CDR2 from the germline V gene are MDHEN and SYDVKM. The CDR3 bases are TGTGCCAGCAGTCCAGGCGCTCAGGGGGCCTACGAGCAGTACTTC. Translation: CASSPGAQGAYEQYF.

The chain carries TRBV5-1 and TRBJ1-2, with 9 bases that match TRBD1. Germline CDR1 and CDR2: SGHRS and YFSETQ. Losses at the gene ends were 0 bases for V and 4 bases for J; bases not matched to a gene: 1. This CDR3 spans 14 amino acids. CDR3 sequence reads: CASSLGDRVYGYTF. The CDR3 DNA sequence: TGCGCCAGCAGCTTGGGGGACAGGGTCTATGGCTACACCTTC.

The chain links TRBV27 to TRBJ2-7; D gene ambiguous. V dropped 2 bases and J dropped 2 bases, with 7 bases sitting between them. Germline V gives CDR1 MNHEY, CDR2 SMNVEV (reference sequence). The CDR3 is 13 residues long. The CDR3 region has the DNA TGTGCCAGCAGTTTAGGCAGTCCCTACGAGCAGTACTTC. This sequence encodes CASSLGSPYEQYF.